This T cell receptor beta chain was captured in a study of shared clonotypes between healthy human individuals. Points from the study as a whole: Measured sharing among donors was expected to vary with sequencing depth. The sharing of about 5.3% of naive CD4 clonotypes was seen across a few donors.

V was pared by 10 bases and J by 0 bases, with 18 bases between. The length of the CDR3 is 15 residues. From germline, CDR1 is MGHRA and CDR2 YSYEKL. DNA at around 210 ng, around 30,000 T cell genomes, went into sorted-subset replicate PCRs. The assay was immunoSEQ multiplex PCR, and TCRdb's table has in-frame clones only and misses some. The sample shows millions of clones, about 93% of them seen only once. For this clone: Antigen specificity is unknown.

It was CD45RO-negative cells, positively selected for CCR7, that made up naive CD8 cells, with terminally differentiated effector memory CD45RA+ cells excluded. This TCR was recovered from a young man in good health. Some clones in this sample may be carry-over from other donors' samples. The gene calls are TRBV4-1 and TRBJ1-1; a weak D match, TRBD1 (5 bases). Sequences were obtained from naive CD8+ T cells from PBMCs. The DNA for the CDR3 is TGCGCCACCGGGGGGGGAGCGGGTATGAACACTGAAGCTTTCTTT. This translates into CATGGGAGMNTEAFF.